A selection of T cell receptor beta chains follows, all from one sample in a study of beta chain features in type 1 diabetes. Only in-frame clones appear in the TCRdb table, and some are missing; sequencing was by immunoSEQ multiplex PCR. The table lists under 850,000 clones, 13% of them singletons, with about 0.02% in the top ten. The sample comprised naive CD4+ T cells from blood. The receptors here all came from a man between 18 and 35 years old with type 1 diabetes. CDR3s include the opening cysteine and the closing phenylalanine or tryptophan. Fields, in order: clone size, V gene, J gene, D gene, CDR3 DNA, CDR3 protein. The D gene is left open where the match is weak. Part of the rows lack a size; the others show once, few, many or a class for expanded clones.

.	TRBV5-8	TRBJ2-5	.	TGTGCCAGCCTTCCGGTACAAGAGACCCAGTACTTC	CASLPVQETQYF
.	TRBV29-1	TRBJ2-2	.	TGCAGCGTTGAGGGACCGAACACCGGGGAGCTGTTTTTT	CSVEGPNTGELFF
.	TRBV19	TRBJ2-5	.	TGTGCCAGTAGTATCCCAGGGGAAAAGACCCAGTACTTC	CASSIPGEKTQYF
few	TRBV5-6	TRBJ2-1	.	TGTGCCAGCAGCTTGAATGAAGAGCAGTTCTTC	CASSLNEEQFF
.	TRBV5-4	TRBJ2-1	TRBD2	TGTGCCAGCAGCCACGAGCTAGCGGGGGGGCAGAATGAGCAGTTCTTC	CASSHELAGGQNEQFF
few	TRBV23-1	TRBJ2-6	TRBD1	TGCGCCAGCAGTCAATCGGGGGGACAGGGGCAACGGATCATATCTGGGGCCAACGTCCTGACTTTC	CASSQSGGQGQRIISGANVLTF
few	TRBV15	TRBJ2-1	.	TGTGCCACCAGCAGAAGACTCGCGGCCAATGAGCAGTTCTTC	CATSRRLAANEQFF
.	TRBV7-6	TRBJ1-1	.	TGTGCCAGCAGTTCCATAGGGGTGAACACTGAAGCTTTCTTT	CASSSIGVNTEAFF
.	TRBV5-1	TRBJ2-5	.	TGCGCCAGCAGCTTGGGACCAGGGGACCAAGAGACCCAGTACTTC	CASSLGPGDQETQYF
few	TRBV28	TRBJ2-1	TRBD1	TGTGCCAGCAGTTCGAGTGGACAGGACCATCCCTACAATGAGCAGTTCTTC	CASSSSGQDHPYNEQFF
few	TRBV30	TRBJ1-1	.	TGTGCCTGGGGGACGGGACTGAACACTGAAGCTTTCTTT	CAWGTGLNTEAFF
few	TRBV6-5	TRBJ1-6	.	TGTGCCAGCAGTTACGGGCCGGATAATTCACCCCTCCACTTT	CASSYGPDNSPLHF